These 27 T cell receptor beta chains share one sample of origin, sequenced in a study of cytomegalovirus exposure and HLA in healthy donors. PCR amplification relied on 60 Vbeta primers (plus 13 Jbeta primers). Using immunoSEQ multiplex PCR, the repertoire was profiled, and TCRdb retains in-frame clones only, with some absent. The profile shows over 150,000 clones, around 80% of them singletons. The material sequenced was PBMCs. All receptors derive from a man aged 30 to 39 in good health and CMV-seropositive.

Of note for this clone: An end of the junction differs from the germline gene, which may be a read error. The chain employs TRBV5-1 and TRBJ2-6, with D possibly matching TRBD1 (5 bases). This CDR3 comprises 17 residues. Germline V gene lookup returns CDR1 SGHRS and CDR2 YFSETQ. CDR3 sequence reads: CASSLEAQLSGANVLTF. CDR3 nucleotides: TGCGCCAGCAGCTTGGAAGCTCAGCTATCTGGGGCCAATGTCCTGACTTTC.

This clone showed up just a few times. The CDR3 coding sequence is TGTGCCAGCAGCTTAAGGAGGGGACTAACAGGGGGCGATGAGCAGTTCTTC. This encodes CASSLRRGLTGGDEQFF. The V and J genes are TRBV7-2 and TRBJ2-1; TRBD1 aligns across 9 bases. The CDR3 runs 17 residues. V shed 2 bases, J shed 8 bases, and the junction held 13 bases outside the gene matches. CDR1 SGHTA and CDR2 FQGNSA come from the germline V gene.

The rearrangement links TRBV9 to TRBJ2-2; 7 bases map to TRBD2. V shed 4 bases and J 5 bases; nucleotides not matched to a gene: 8. Germline V gives CDR1 SGDLS, CDR2 YYNGEE. This CDR3 is built from 15 residues. The CDR3 region has the DNA TGTGCCAGCAGCCCCCGGGTTAGCGGGACCGGGGAGCTGTTTTTT. It yields the protein CASSPRVSGTGELFF.

The J gene is TRBJ2-7, the V gene TRBV7-8, with 7 nucleotides matching TRBD2. The length of the CDR3 is 15 residues. The V gene's germline CDR1 is SGHVS and CDR2 FQNEAQ. V shed 5 bases and J 4 bases; nucleotides not matched to a gene: 11. CDR3 residues: CASSPGTGGGYEQYF. The CDR3 DNA follows: TGTGCCAGCAGCCCGGGCACGGGAGGAGGGTACGAGCAGTACTTC.

In nucleotides, the CDR3 is TGTGCCAGCAGTTTGGGGACAGGGGATCAGCCCCAGCATTTT. This encodes CASSLGTGDQPQHF. V and J are TRBV28 and TRBJ1-5, with 10 bases matching TRBD1. The CDR3 is 14 amino acids. Germline loops: CDR1 MDHEN, CDR2 SYDVKM. V dropped 3 bases and J dropped 5; count of bases not matched to a gene: 1. The entire variable domain, with the rest obtained from reference TRBV28 and TRBJ1-5, is as follows: DVKVTQSSRYLVKRTGEKVFLECVQDMDHENMFWYRQDPGLGLRLIYFSYDVKMKEKGDIPEGYSVSREKKERFSLILESASTNQTSMYLCASSLGTGDQPQHFGDGTRLSIL.

The chain is built from TRBV7-9 and TRBJ1-2, with a tentative D call TRBD1 (5 bases). With 5 bases removed from V and 5 bases from J, the gap between germline ends came to 18 bases. CDR3 length: 15 amino acids. Germline lookup yields CDR1 SEHNR and CDR2 FQNEAQ (reference sequence). The CDR3 sequence: CASSPREGRGYGYTF. CDR3 bases: TGTGCCAGCAGCCCTCGGGAGGGGCGGGGGTATGGCTACACCTTC. Filled out from reference TRBV7-9 and TRBJ1-2, the complete variable domain reads DTGVSQNPRHKITKRGQNVTFRCDPISEHNRLYWYRQTLGQGPEFLTYFQNEAQLEKSRLLSDRFSAERPKGSFSTLEIQRTEQGDSAMYLCASSPREGRGYGYTFGSGTRLTVV.

This chain links TRBV5-4 with TRBJ1-4; D is perhaps TRBD1 (6 bases). Germline V gene data show CDR1 as SGHNT and CDR2 as YYREEE (reference sequence). The CDR3 covers 16 residues. Trimming pared 4 bases from V and 5 bases from J, leaving 18 bases between. Here the CDR3 DNA reads TGTGCCAGCAGCCCGAACGGACAGCACGTCAATGAAAAACTGTTTTTT. This codes for CASSPNGQHVNEKLFF.

V is TRBV7-6 and J is TRBJ2-1, with 9 nucleotides matching TRBD2. Germline V gives CDR1 SGHVS, CDR2 FNYEAQ. Unmatched junction bases numbered 8, after V lost 11 bases and J lost 6 bases. The CDR3 has 13 residues. The CDR3 DNA follows: TGTGCCGTCAGTAGCGGGAGAGGCAATGAGCAGTTCTTC. Amino acids: CAVSSGRGNEQFF.

J is TRBJ1-1 and V is TRBV5-1; 9 positions agree with TRBD1. Germline loops: CDR1 SGHRS, CDR2 YFSETQ. This CDR3 has 14 amino acids. The V and J ends lost 3 bases and 1 base, in that order; junction bases with no gene match: 1. The CDR3, as DNA: TGCGCCAGCAGCTGGGACAGGGCGAACACTGAAGCTTTCTTT. Translated, it gives CASSWDRANTEAFF.

The V call is TRBV10-1, the J call TRBJ2-3, with D unresolved. Germline V gene sequence: CDR1 WNHNN, CDR2 SYGVQD (reference sequence). With 4 bases removed from V and 0 bases from J, the gap between germline ends came to 5 bases. This CDR3 has 13 residues. DNA for the CDR3: TGCGCCAGCAGTGCTATTAGCACAGATACGCAGTATTTT. Residues: CASSAISTDTQYF.

The genes are TRBV5-1 and TRBJ2-1; D not certain. The germline gives CDR1 SGHRS, CDR2 YFSETQ. V was trimmed by 1 base and J by 13 bases, leaving 21 bases between them. The CDR3 covers 15 residues. The CDR3 loop is CASSLNVGRYERQFF. The DNA of the CDR3 is TGCGCCAGCAGCTTGAACGTGGGTAGATATGAGCGACAGTTCTTC.

J is TRBJ2-5 and V is TRBV5-6, with D uncertain. TRBJ2-7 matches the DNA end more closely, so the J call is doubtful. CDR3 length: 13 residues. Germline loops: CDR1 SGHDT, CDR2 YYEEEE. As DNA, the CDR3 is TGTGCCAGCAGTCAAATTGGGCGCAACGAGCAGTACTTC. This sequence encodes CASSQIGRNEQYF.

As concerns this clone: The same CDR3 arises from other DNA sequences in this sample as well. The rearrangement links TRBV7-3 to TRBJ2-5, with 11 bases matching TRBD2. V lost 5 bases to trimming and J lost 3 bases; unmatched junction nucleotides: 14. CDR3 length: 18 amino acids. Germline lookup yields CDR1 SGHTA and CDR2 FQGTGA. CDR3 bases: TGTGCCAGCAGCAGAGGGGGAACTAGCGGGAGATTGGAAGAGACCCAGTACTTC. Amino acids: CASSRGGTSGRLEETQYF.

This clone was seen a single time. The chain is built from TRBV28 and TRBJ2-3; perhaps TRBD2 as D (7 bases). The germline CDR1 and CDR2 sequences are MDHEN and SYDVKM. V was pared by 5 bases and J by 5 bases, with 17 bases between. CDR3 size: 15 residues. The CDR3 sequence is CASSATSVGQDTQYF. For the CDR3, the DNA is TGTGCCAGCAGTGCCACTAGCGTGGGACAAGATACGCAGTATTTT.

CDR3 in DNA: TGTGCCAGCAGCCCGCATACAGGGGCGCGGGACTACGAGCAGTACTTC. It is translated as CASSPHTGARDYEQYF. The V and J genes are TRBV11-1 and TRBJ2-7, with D maybe TRBD1 (7 bases). With 5 bases removed from V and 3 bases from J, the gap between germline ends came to 20 bases. This CDR3 has 16 residues. Germline V gene data show CDR1 as SGHAT and CDR2 as FQDESV (reference sequence).

The chain joins TRBV6-5 to TRBJ1-5; TRBD1 agrees at 9 bases. The CDR3 totals 14 residues. The V gene's germline CDR1 is MNHEY and CDR2 SVGAGI. V gave up 5 bases and J gave up 6 bases; unmatched junction bases: 5. DNA of the CDR3: TGTGCCAGCAGTGACGGGACAGGGACTCAGCCCCAGCATTTT. This translates into CASSDGTGTQPQHF.

This clone was detected only a few times. The V gene is TRBV18, the J gene TRBJ2-5, with 10 bases fitting TRBD1. CDR1 and CDR2 from the germline V gene are KGHSH and LQKENI. There are 17 residues in the CDR3. Trimming at V came to 2 bases and at J to 5 bases, leaving 11 bases not matched to a gene. This chain's CDR3 is CASSPGTGAWDSETQYF. CDR3 coding DNA: TGTGCCAGCTCACCAGGGACAGGGGCATGGGATTCGGAGACCCAGTACTTC.

The chain uses TRBV9 and TRBJ1-4; tentative D call: TRBD1 (5 bases). Germline V gene lookup returns CDR1 SGDLS and CDR2 YYNGEE. CDR3 size: 14 residues. Trimming stripped 5 bases from V and 4 bases from J, with 12 bases between. The CDR3 DNA reads as TGTGCCAGCAGTAGATTTAGGGGTAATGAAAAACTGTTTTTT. Protein sequence: CASSRFRGNEKLFF.

The CDR3 DNA reads TGCGCCAGCAGCTTGAAAGGACAGGGGGATTCACCCCTCCACTTT. Encoded protein: CASSLKGQGDSPLHF. This chain joins TRBV5-1 and TRBJ1-6; 10 bases line up with TRBD1. Germline CDR1 SGHRS, CDR2 YFSETQ. The CDR3 is 15 residues long. Trimming at V came to 1 base and at J to 8 bases, leaving 3 bases not matched to a gene.

As to this clone: This specimen includes other DNA sequences encoding the same CDR3. This chain links TRBV5-1 with TRBJ1-2; possible D gene TRBD1, 5 bases. CDR3 length: 14 amino acids. Trimming cost V 0 bases and J 2 bases, with 8 bases left between them. Germline CDR1 and CDR2: SGHRS and YFSETQ. CDR3 region: CASSLEPGNYGYTF. CDR3 bases: TGCGCCAGCAGCTTGGAGCCAGGGAACTATGGCTACACCTTC.

The chain has TRBV29-1 and TRBJ2-4, with D perhaps TRBD1 (6 bases). V was trimmed by 5 bases and J by 1 base, leaving 12 bases between them. CDR1 and CDR2 from the germline V gene are SQVTM and ANQGSEA. The length of the CDR3 is 14 residues. CDR3 residues: CSVSQGIAKNIQYF. In DNA form, the CDR3 reads TGCAGCGTTTCACAGGGTATCGCCAAAAACATTCAGTACTTC. Variable domain in full (rest from reference TRBV29-1 and TRBJ2-4): SAVISQKPSRDICQRGTSLTIQCQVDSQVTMMFWYRQQPGQSLTLIATANQGSEATYESGFVIDKFPISRPNLTFSTLTVSNMSPEDSSIYLCSVSQGIAKNIQYFGAGTRLSVL.

The chain recombines TRBV10-3 with TRBJ1-4; D is unclear. The CDR3 spans 13 residues. Germline lookup yields CDR1 ENHRY and CDR2 SYGVKD. The V end was cut by 6 bases, the J end by 6 bases, with 11 bases between. The CDR3 region has the DNA TGTGCCATCAGGATGTATGCAGATGAAAAACTGTTTTTT. It is translated as CAIRMYADEKLFF.

CDR3 DNA: TGTGCCAGTAGTTTCAATCCAGGAATTGGGGCCAACGTCCTGACTTTC. Translating gives CASSFNPGIGANVLTF. The J gene is TRBJ2-6, the V gene TRBV19; D gene uncertain. The germline CDR1 and CDR2 sequences are LNHDA and SQIVND (reference sequence). This CDR3 contains 16 residues. Trimming took off 5 bases at V and 3 bases at J, with 14 bases between the two ends.

This clone came up a few times. At one of its ends the junction is not consistent with the germline gene, which may arise from a read error. The CDR3 sequence: CASSVSGYTDAFF. The CDR3 DNA is TGTGCCAGCAGCGTATCGGGGTACACTGATGCTTTCTTT. The genes are TRBV9 and TRBJ1-1; unclear D gene. This CDR3 region has 13 residues. In germline, CDR1 is SGDLS, CDR2 YYNGEE.

The gene calls are TRBV15 and TRBJ1-5; D is ambiguous. The CDR3 is 16 residues long. Per the germline V gene, CDR1 is LNHNV and CDR2 is YYDKDF (reference sequence). The germline V and J ends were trimmed by 0 bases and 0 bases, with 9 bases remaining between them. CDR3 DNA sequence: TGTGCCACCAGCAGAGACCGAGCCTTTAGCAATCAGCCCCAGCATTTT. Protein sequence: CATSRDRAFSNQPQHF.

The count of this clone is one. The V and J genes are TRBV27 and TRBJ2-5; D not certain. V gave up 0 bases and J gave up 5 bases, with 4 bases separating them. This CDR3 spans 12 amino acids. Germline CDR1 and CDR2: MNHEY and SMNVEV (reference sequence). Here the CDR3 reads CASSLSGETQYF. Written as DNA, the CDR3 is TGTGCCAGCAGTTTATCCGGGGAGACCCAGTACTTC.

The V call is TRBV30, the J call TRBJ2-4; TRBD2 aligns across 15 bases. Germline V gene sequence: CDR1 GTSNPN, CDR2 SVGIG (reference sequence). Unmatched junction bases numbered 10, after V lost 0 bases and J lost 1 base. The CDR3 consists of 20 residues. The CDR3 nucleotides read TGTGCCTGGAGTGTACATAGGACTAGCGGGAGGGCCTCGGCCAAAAACATTCAGTACTTC. It yields the protein CAWSVHRTSGRASAKNIQYF.